This T cell receptor (beta chain) was sequenced in a study of CD8+ T cells in alopecia areata. Study findings and constraints: Normal skin's resident alphabeta T cells are sequenced alongside lesional scalp T cells. Whereas mice showed it more clearly, TCR sharing across patients was murkier, possibly because of HLA. Scalp lesions, especially in alopecia totalis/universalis, had higher clonality than normal scalp.

Markers including CD4, CD8alpha, NKG2D and NKG2ACE guided sorting of pooled cutaneous lymph node cells. RNA extraction and reverse transcription yielded cDNA as sequencing template. Sequencing used immunoSEQ multiplex PCR; TCRdb keeps in-frame clones, though not all of them. The sample presents 270,000 or so clones, none singletons. For this clone: The antigen is not known. Gene names are mouse gene names.

The sequenced material came from CD4+ T cells sorted from a lymph node. This clonotype was obtained from a C3H/HeJ mouse with alopecia areata. The strain's MHC haplotype is H2-k.

CDR3 bases read: TGTGCCACCTCGGGACTGGGGCCTAACTATGCT. It yields the protein CATSGLGPNYA. The whole CDR3 region reads CATSGLGPNYAEQFF. The chain combines TRBV13-1 with TRBJ2-1, with 10 bases lining up with TRBD2. The observed sequence ends 4 residues before the CDR3 terminus, with the missing tail filled in from the germline J gene. CDR1 and CDR2 from the germline V gene are NSHNY and SYGAGN. Losses at the gene ends were 9 bases for V and 0 bases for J; bases not matched to a gene: 6. The CDR3 sequence is 15 residues long.